This T cell receptor (beta chain) was retrieved from a study of blood T cell repertoires in COVID-19. Study summary: Both acute and convalescent COVID-19 samples were obtained from the United States, Italy and Spain. Sources were T cells, B-cell-depleted T cells, or PBMCs; the material itself was cDNA or gDNA.

Methods used by the authors: Nucleated cell number was recorded as an estimate derived from reference gene primer amplification. Produced via immunoSEQ multiplex PCR; TCRdb's table is partial and in-frame only. That table is the source of V, J and clone size, and D and trimming were worked out from the DNA. The sample yields 110,000 to 150,000 clones, around 81% seen once. Trimming shortened V by 5 bases and J by 2 bases, and 13 bases separated the two germline ends. CDR1 MDHEN and CDR2 SYDVKM come from the germline V gene. The CDR3 length is 14 residues. J is TRBJ2-7 and V is TRBV28; D not certain. This TCR derives from a human donor in a cohort sampled during active COVID-19. Sequenced material: peripheral blood. The CDR3 is CASSIVTFPYEQYF. The CDR3 DNA reads TGTGCCAGCAGTATTGTGACATTCCCCTACGAGCAGTACTTC.